The next 28 T cell receptor beta chains were all read from a single sample in a study of T cell responses to AZD1222 COVID-19 vaccine. The repertoire was sequenced with immunoSEQ multiplex PCR; TCRdb's copy has only in-frame clones and lacks some. The sample data list about 140,000 clones. Sequencing used peripheral blood. The receptors originated from an adult in good health.

J is TRBJ2-3 and V is TRBV27; weak D call: TRBD2 (5 bases). This CDR3 has 15 residues. Germline V gives CDR1 MNHEY, CDR2 SMNVEV (reference sequence). V was clipped by 3 bases and J by 0 bases, with 10 bases between them. CDR3 nucleotides: TGTGCCAGCAGTTTGGGAGACTTTAGCACAGATACGCAGTATTTT. Translating it yields CASSLGDFSTDTQYF.

The chain employs TRBV10-3 and TRBJ2-5; no reliable D call. Deletions cut 3 bases from V and 4 bases from J, with 3 bases between. Germline V gives CDR1 ENHRY, CDR2 SYGVKD. There are 11 residues in the CDR3. The chain's CDR3 is CAISDGETQYF. The CDR3 bases are TGTGCCATCAGTGACGGAGAGACCCAGTACTTC.

In nucleotides, the CDR3 is TGTGCCAGCAGCTACGGGACAAGGAATGAAGCTTTCTTT. The encoded protein is CASSYGTRNEAFF. The chain recombines TRBV7-9 with TRBJ1-1; tentatively, D is TRBD1 (6 bases). The CDR3 extends over 13 amino acids. CDR1 is SEHNR and CDR2 is FQNEAQ in the germline V gene (reference sequence). Trimming cost V 4 bases and J 7 bases, with 13 bases left between them.

The CDR3 here is CASSSQDRHPTEAFF. The CDR3 nucleotides read TGTGCCAGCAGTTCCCAGGACAGGCACCCCACTGAAGCTTTCTTT. The V and J genes are TRBV28 and TRBJ1-1; 7 nucleotides match TRBD1. Germline values: CDR1 MDHEN, CDR2 SYDVKM. This CDR3 comprises 15 residues. The J segment lost 4 bases and the V segment lost 4 bases, leaving 9 bases of the junction unmatched.

The J gene is TRBJ2-5, the V gene TRBV2, with 8 bases matching TRBD1. This CDR3 comprises 16 residues. Per the germline V gene, CDR1 is SNHLY and CDR2 is FYNNEI. J was trimmed by 5 bases and V by 5 bases; bases with no gene match: 13. CDR3 region: CASSTPAGTGGETQYF. In nucleotides, the CDR3 is TGTGCCAGCAGTACCCCTGCGGGTACAGGGGGTGAGACCCAGTACTTC.

The chain uses TRBV30 and TRBJ1-5; D is possibly TRBD1 (5 bases). Germline assignment: CDR1 GTSNPN and CDR2 SVGIG (reference sequence). V lost 5 bases and J lost 4, with 12 bases in between. The CDR3 contains 13 residues. CDR3 amino acids: CAWGDGGNQPQHF. For the CDR3, the DNA is TGTGCCTGGGGGGACGGCGGGAATCAGCCCCAGCATTTT.

The CDR3: CATSRDLAGGPNEQFF. The CDR3 DNA follows: TGTGCCACCAGCAGAGATCTAGCGGGGGGGCCCAATGAGCAGTTCTTC. The chain combines TRBV15 with TRBJ2-1; 12 nucleotides align to TRBD2. Per germline, CDR1 LNHNV and CDR2 YYDKDF (reference sequence). This CDR3 has 16 amino acids. V shed 0 bases and J 6 bases; nucleotides not matched to a gene: 3.

The CDR3 DNA is TGCGCCAGCAGCTTGGCCCAGGGGGCGTTTGTTGGATCCACTGAAGCTTTCTTT. Translating gives CASSLAQGAFVGSTEAFF. The rearrangement links TRBV5-1 to TRBJ1-1; TRBD1 agrees at 8 bases. V lost 0 bases and J lost 4; bases outside the gene matches: 14. CDR3 length: 18 amino acids. CDR1 is SGHRS, CDR2 YFSETQ, per germline.

This rearrangement joins TRBV11-2 to TRBJ2-5, with TRBD2 matching 7 bases. V trimming: 5 bases; J trimming: 1 base; junction bases outside the gene matches: 7. CDR3 length equals 15 residues. CDR1 is SGHAT and CDR2 is FQNNGV in the germline V gene. The CDR3 is CASSGGRGFQETQYF. CDR3 bases: TGTGCCAGCAGCGGAGGGCGGGGGTTCCAAGAGACCCAGTACTTC.

The chain couples TRBV5-1 to TRBJ1-1; no firm D call. Trimming took 0 bases from V and 8 from J, leaving 17 bases between them. CDR3 length: 15 residues. Per the germline V gene, CDR1 is SGHRS and CDR2 is YFSETQ. The chain's CDR3 is CASSLAGTDLGEAFF. DNA of the CDR3: TGCGCCAGCAGCTTGGCCGGTACCGATTTGGGCGAAGCTTTCTTT.

V is TRBV29-1 and J is TRBJ2-1; no clear D. The CDR3 contains 14 residues. Germline CDR1 SQVTM, CDR2 ANQGSEA. Trimming removed 0 bases from V and 4 bases from J, with 10 bases in between. The CDR3 DNA follows: TGCAGCGTTGAAGATTGGGCAGTATACAATGAGCAGTTCTTC. Its translation: CSVEDWAVYNEQFF.

The chain employs TRBV18 and TRBJ1-3; TRBD1 might be the D (6 bases). This CDR3 has 18 amino acids. Trimming stripped 2 bases from V and 0 bases from J, with 17 bases between. CDR1 and CDR2 (germline): KGHSH, LQKENI. The CDR3 reads CASSPAGAGARSGNTIYF. CDR3 nucleotide sequence: TGTGCCAGCTCACCAGCAGGTGCGGGGGCCCGCTCTGGAAACACCATATATTTT.

CDR3 amino acids: CAISEGDRGFREKLFF. CDR3 nucleotides: TGTGCCATCAGTGAAGGGGACAGGGGGTTTCGGGAAAAACTGTTTTTT. J is TRBJ1-4 and V is TRBV10-3; 11 bases are shared with TRBD1. V was clipped by 3 bases and J by 8 bases; unmatched bases: 8. The CDR3 length is 16 residues. Germline CDR1 and CDR2: ENHRY and SYGVKD.

The CDR3, as DNA: TGTGCCAGCAGCCGCGGCGACAGCTACTACAATGAGCAGTTCTTC. The encoded protein is CASSRGDSYYNEQFF. The gene calls are TRBV7-3 and TRBJ2-1, with D possibly matching TRBD1 (5 bases). This CDR3 has 15 residues. V lost 5 bases, J lost 3 bases, and 14 bases lay in between. Germline CDR1 is SGHTA and CDR2 is FQGTGA.

The V call is TRBV9, the J call TRBJ1-1, with D perhaps matching TRBD1 (6 bases). Trimming took 4 bases from V and 3 from J, leaving 16 bases between them. Germline assignment: CDR1 SGDLS and CDR2 YYNGEE. This CDR3 comprises 15 residues. CDR3 amino acids: CASSSEGGKDTEAFF. CDR3 DNA sequence: TGTGCCAGCAGCTCAGAGGGGGGGAAGGACACTGAAGCTTTCTTT.

The chain joins TRBV30 to TRBJ2-5; D unclear. CDR1 GTSNPN and CDR2 SVGIG come from the germline V gene (reference sequence). Trimming pared 2 bases from V and 5 bases from J, leaving 21 bases between. The CDR3 is made up of 16 amino acids. CDR3 nucleotides: TGTGCCTGGAGTCCTCTACCCACCCAGCGAGCTGAGACCCAGTACTTC. The encoded protein is CAWSPLPTQRAETQYF.

The chain uses TRBV19 and TRBJ1-1, with D perhaps TRBD1 (6 bases). V shed 5 bases and J shed 0 bases, with 10 bases lying between them. The CDR3 consists of 14 residues. CDR1 LNHDA and CDR2 SQIVND come from the germline V gene (reference sequence). The CDR3 reads CASSWDTVNTEAFF. The CDR3, as DNA: TGTGCCAGTAGTTGGGACACCGTGAACACTGAAGCTTTCTTT.

The chain recombines TRBV30 with TRBJ1-6; TRBD1 aligns across 10 bases. The junction had 6 bases not matched to a gene; V was cut back by 3 bases and J by 10 bases. The CDR3 runs 14 residues. Germline V lookup: CDR1 GTSNPN, CDR2 SVGIG (reference sequence). This chain's CDR3 is CAWSRGQGRSPLHF. The CDR3 region has the DNA TGTGCCTGGAGCAGGGGACAGGGGAGATCACCCCTCCACTTT.

Turning to this clone: In the same sample, other DNA sequences code for this CDR3. The chain has TRBV9 and TRBJ1-1; D is uncertain. The CDR3 consists of 13 residues. V was shortened by 0 bases and J by 4 bases, with 7 bases between the two germline ends. In germline, CDR1 is SGDLS, CDR2 YYNGEE. The CDR3: CASSVGTGTEAFF. Here the CDR3 DNA reads TGTGCCAGCAGCGTAGGGACCGGCACTGAAGCTTTCTTT.

The chain links TRBV5-1 to TRBJ1-4, with TRBD1 as a possible D gene (5 bases). The V and J ends lost 0 bases and 8 bases respectively, with 20 bases between them. The CDR3 is made up of 17 amino acids. Germline V lookup: CDR1 SGHRS, CDR2 YFSETQ. The CDR3 loop is CASSLVGGPHSMEKLFF. DNA of the CDR3: TGCGCCAGCAGCTTGGTTGGGGGTCCTCACTCGATGGAAAAACTGTTTTTT. Drawing the rest from reference TRBV5-1 and TRBJ1-4, the complete variable domain is KAGVTQTPRYLIKTRGQQVTLSCSPISGHRSVSWYQQTPGQGLQFLFEYFSETQRNKGNFPGRFSGRQFSNSRSEMNVSTLELGDSALYLCASSLVGGPHSMEKLFFGSGTQLSVL.

CDR3 bases: TGTGCCAGCTCAAGGACAGGGGGTGATGGCTACACCTTC. Protein product: CASSRTGGDGYTF. This rearrangement joins TRBV18 to TRBJ1-2, with 10 bases fitting TRBD1. Germline CDR1 reads KGHSH; CDR2 reads LQKENI. CDR3 length: 13 amino acids. Trimming took 5 bases from V and 6 from J; bases not matched to a gene: 3. Supplemented by reference TRBV18 and TRBJ1-2, the full variable domain reads NAGVMQNPRHLVRRRGQEARLRCSPMKGHSHVYWYRQLPEEGLKFMVYLQKENIIDESGMPKERFSAEFPKEGPSILRIQQVVRGDSAAYFCASSRTGGDGYTFGSGTRLTVV.

This chain links TRBV15 with TRBJ2-1; D is ambiguous. Trimming removed 1 base at V and 1 base at J, with 11 bases between. CDR1 is LNHNV and CDR2 is YYDKDF in the germline V gene (reference sequence). This CDR3 spans 16 amino acids. CDR3 DNA: TGTGCCACCAGCAGAGGGGCGCCGTCGTCCTACAATGAGCAGTTCTTC. It specifies CATSRGAPSSYNEQFF.

The chain has TRBV2 and TRBJ2-5, with D maybe TRBD1 (6 bases). CDR3 size: 16 residues. Germline CDR1 reads SNHLY; CDR2 reads FYNNEI. Trimming took 4 bases from V and 0 from J, leaving 15 bases between them. The CDR3 protein is CASSVTGHTYQETQYF. The CDR3 DNA reads as TGTGCCAGCAGTGTTACGGGACACACGTACCAAGAGACCCAGTACTTC.

V is TRBV2 and J is TRBJ1-4; weak D call: TRBD1 (5 bases). This CDR3 is 14 amino acids long. Germline CDR1 reads SNHLY; CDR2 reads FYNNEI. V lost 7 bases, J lost 4 bases, and 13 bases lay in between. The CDR3 DNA follows: TGTGCCAGCATGGGGACTAAGAATAATGAAAAACTGTTTTTT. Translated, it gives CASMGTKNNEKLFF.

The chain combines TRBV29-1 with TRBJ1-2, with 8 bases fitting TRBD1. The CDR3 is 14 residues long. Trimming took 0 bases from V and 4 from J; bases not matched to a gene: 4. The germline gives CDR1 SQVTM, CDR2 ANQGSEA. Here the CDR3 reads CSVEEGTGLYGYTF. The CDR3 bases are TGCAGCGTTGAAGAAGGGACAGGCCTCTATGGCTACACCTTC.

The J gene is TRBJ2-6, the V gene TRBV2; a possible D gene is TRBD1 (6 bases). The CDR3 runs to 15 residues. CDR1 and CDR2 from the germline V gene are SNHLY and FYNNEI. Deletions cut 5 bases from V and 1 base from J, with 9 bases between. CDR3 nucleotide sequence: TGTGCCAGCAGTACACAGGGTTCTGGGGCCAACGTCCTGACTTTC. The encoded protein is CASSTQGSGANVLTF. Complete variable domain (other parts from reference TRBV2 and TRBJ2-6): EPEVTQTPSHQVTQMGQEVILRCVPISNHLYFYWYRQILGQKVEFLVSFYNNEISEKSEIFDDQFSVERPDGSNFTLKIRSTKLEDSAMYFCASSTQGSGANVLTFGAGSRLTVL.

The CDR3: CASSPFRLAGAKETQYF. The CDR3, as DNA: TGTGCCAGCAGCCCTTTCCGTTTAGCGGGGGCGAAAGAGACCCAGTACTTC. The rearrangement joins TRBV7-6 to TRBJ2-5; TRBD2 matches at 9 bases. Germline CDR1 SGHVS, CDR2 FNYEAQ. Germline trimming cut 5 bases from V and 3 bases from J; bases unmatched to any gene: 13. The CDR3 is 17 amino acids.

This chain joins TRBV5-6 and TRBJ2-7; 8 positions match TRBD2. The germline V gene encodes CDR1 SGHDT and CDR2 YYEEEE. The CDR3 consists of 16 residues. With 0 bases clipped from V and 2 bases from J, the junction kept 7 bases outside the gene matches. The CDR3 DNA reads as TGTGCCAGCAGCTTGGCGGGGGGGGCCCGAACCTACGAGCAGTACTTC. Translating gives CASSLAGGARTYEQYF. Looking up the rest from reference TRBV5-6 and TRBJ2-7 gives the full variable domain: DAGVTQSPTHLIKTRGQQVTLRCSPKSGHDTVSWYQQALGQGPQFIFQYYEEEERQRGNFPDRFSGHQFPNYSSELNVNALLLGDSALYLCASSLAGGARTYEQYFGPGTRLTVT.